This T cell receptor (beta chain) was documented in a study of beta chain features in type 1 diabetes. The sequenced template was cDNA made from the entire isolated RNA. About 3.57 million reads per sample on average were obtained from naive, central memory and regulatory T cell samples. Assay: immunoSEQ multiplex PCR; the TCRdb copy retains only in-frame clones and omits some. This sample carries 130,000 to 150,000 clones, around 9.3% of them seen once, and the ten largest clones take under 1.5%. Broader study findings: In all four CD4+ subsets, TCRB CDR3 length was significantly, moderately reduced in type 1 diabetes. VDJ junctions from patients with type 1 diabetes contained fewer insertions and more deletions.

Stem cell-like memory, regulatory, central memory and naive CD4+ cells were sorted via CD45RO/CCR7/CD25/CD127/CD95/CD27. This clone was observed a few times. Its antigen is not identified. This clonotype was obtained from a man younger than 35 in good health. Sequencing was performed on naive CD4+ T cells from blood.

The CDR3 coding sequence is TGTGCCAGCAGCCCACGGACAGGGAACTATGGCTACACCTTC. Its translation: CASSPRTGNYGYTF. This chain connects TRBV9 to TRBJ1-2, with TRBD1 matching over 8 bases. There are 14 residues in the CDR3. Germline-derived CDR1 and CDR2 are SGDLS and YYNGEE. With 4 bases clipped from V and 2 bases from J, the junction kept 4 bases outside the gene matches.